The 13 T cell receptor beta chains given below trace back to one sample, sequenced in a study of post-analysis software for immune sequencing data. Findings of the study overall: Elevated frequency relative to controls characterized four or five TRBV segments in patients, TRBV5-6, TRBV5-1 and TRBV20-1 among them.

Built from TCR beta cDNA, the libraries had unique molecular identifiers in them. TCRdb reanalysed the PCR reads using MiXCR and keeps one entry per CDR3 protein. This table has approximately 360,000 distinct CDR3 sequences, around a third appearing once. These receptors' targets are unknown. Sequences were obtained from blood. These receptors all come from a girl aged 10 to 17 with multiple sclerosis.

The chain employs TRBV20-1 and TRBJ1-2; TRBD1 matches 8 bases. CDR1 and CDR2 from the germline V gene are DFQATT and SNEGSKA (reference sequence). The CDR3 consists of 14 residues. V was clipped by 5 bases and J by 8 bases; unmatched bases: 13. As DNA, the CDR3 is TGCAGTGCTGCCGCAGGGGGCGCTGGGGGAGGCTACACCTTC. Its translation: CSAAAGGAGGGYTF.

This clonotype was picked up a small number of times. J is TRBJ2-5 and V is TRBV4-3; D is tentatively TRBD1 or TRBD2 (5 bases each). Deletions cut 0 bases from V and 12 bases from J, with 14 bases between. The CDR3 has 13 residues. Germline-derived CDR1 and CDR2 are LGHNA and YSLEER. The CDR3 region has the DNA TGCGCCAGCAGCCAAGAATTTCCGGGACCGGAGTACTTC. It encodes CASSQEFPGPEYF.

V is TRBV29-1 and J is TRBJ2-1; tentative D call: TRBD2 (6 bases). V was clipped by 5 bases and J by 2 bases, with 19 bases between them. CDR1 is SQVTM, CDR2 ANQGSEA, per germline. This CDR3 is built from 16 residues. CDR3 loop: CSVPQKYKRAYNEQFF. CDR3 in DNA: TGCAGCGTTCCCCAGAAATACAAGCGGGCCTACAATGAGCAGTTCTTC.

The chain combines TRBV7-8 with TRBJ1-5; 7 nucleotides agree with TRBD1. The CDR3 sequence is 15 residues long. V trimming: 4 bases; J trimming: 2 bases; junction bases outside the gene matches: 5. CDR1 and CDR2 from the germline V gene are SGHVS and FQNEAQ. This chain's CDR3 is CASSSYRGGNQPQHF. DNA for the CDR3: TGTGCCAGCAGCTCCTACAGGGGAGGCAATCAGCCCCAGCATTTT.

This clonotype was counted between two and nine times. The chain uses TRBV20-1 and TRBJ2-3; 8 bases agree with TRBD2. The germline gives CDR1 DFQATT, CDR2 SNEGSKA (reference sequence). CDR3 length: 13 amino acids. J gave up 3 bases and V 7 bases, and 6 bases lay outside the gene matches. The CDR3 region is CSGVSGTTDTQYF. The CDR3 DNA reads TGCAGTGGGGTTAGCGGGACAACAGATACGCAGTATTTT.

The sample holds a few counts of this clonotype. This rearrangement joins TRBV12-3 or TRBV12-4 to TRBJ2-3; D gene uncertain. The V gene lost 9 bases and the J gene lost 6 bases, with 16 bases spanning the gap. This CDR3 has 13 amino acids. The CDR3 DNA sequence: TGTGCCAGTCGGCCTTCGGTCGTTGATACGCAGTATTTT. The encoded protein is CASRPSVVDTQYF.

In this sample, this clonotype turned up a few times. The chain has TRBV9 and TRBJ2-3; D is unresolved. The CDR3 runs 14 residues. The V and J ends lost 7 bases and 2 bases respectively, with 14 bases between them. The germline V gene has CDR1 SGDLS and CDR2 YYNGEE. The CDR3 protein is CASGPSEVTDTQYF. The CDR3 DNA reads TGTGCCAGCGGCCCCTCCGAAGTCACAGATACGCAGTATTTT. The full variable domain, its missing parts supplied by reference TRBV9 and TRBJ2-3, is DSGVTQTPKHLITATGQRVTLRCSPRSGDLSVYWYQQSLDQGLQFLIQYYNGEERAKGNILERFSAQQFPDLHSELNLSSLELGDSALYFCASGPSEVTDTQYFGPGTRLTVL.

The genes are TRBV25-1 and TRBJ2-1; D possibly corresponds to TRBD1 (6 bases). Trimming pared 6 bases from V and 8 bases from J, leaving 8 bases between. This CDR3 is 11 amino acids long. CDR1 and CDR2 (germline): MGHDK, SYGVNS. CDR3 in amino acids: CASRQGDEQFF. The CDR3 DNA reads TGTGCCAGCAGACAGGGTGATGAGCAGTTCTTC.

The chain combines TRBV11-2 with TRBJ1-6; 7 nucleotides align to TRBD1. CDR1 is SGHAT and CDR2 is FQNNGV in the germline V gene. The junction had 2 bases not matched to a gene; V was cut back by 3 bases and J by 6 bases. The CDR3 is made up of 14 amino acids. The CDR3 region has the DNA TGTGCCAGCAGCTTGGGACAGCCTAATTCACCCCTCCACTTT. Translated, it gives CASSLGQPNSPLHF.

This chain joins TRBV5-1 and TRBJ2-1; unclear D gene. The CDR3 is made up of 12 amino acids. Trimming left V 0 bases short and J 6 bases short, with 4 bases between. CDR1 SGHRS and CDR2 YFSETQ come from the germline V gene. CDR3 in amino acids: CASSLVSNEQFF. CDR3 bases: TGCGCCAGCAGCTTGGTTAGCAATGAGCAGTTCTTC.

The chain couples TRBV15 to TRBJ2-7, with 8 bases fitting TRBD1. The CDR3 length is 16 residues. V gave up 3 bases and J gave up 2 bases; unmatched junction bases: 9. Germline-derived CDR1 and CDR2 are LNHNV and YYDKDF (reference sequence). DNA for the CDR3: TGTGCCACCAGCAGTACGACAGGGGCCAGTACCTACGAGCAGTACTTC. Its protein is CATSSTTGASTYEQYF.

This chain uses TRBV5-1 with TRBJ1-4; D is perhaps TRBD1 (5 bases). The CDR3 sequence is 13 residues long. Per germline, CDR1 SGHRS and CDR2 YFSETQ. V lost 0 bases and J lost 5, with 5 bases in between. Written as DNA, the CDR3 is TGCGCCAGCAGCTTGGGACAGAATGAAAAACTGTTTTTT. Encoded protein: CASSLGQNEKLFF. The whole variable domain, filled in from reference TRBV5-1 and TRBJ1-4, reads KAGVTQTPRYLIKTRGQQVTLSCSPISGHRSVSWYQQTPGQGLQFLFEYFSETQRNKGNFPGRFSGRQFSNSRSEMNVSTLELGDSALYLCASSLGQNEKLFFGSGTQLSVL.

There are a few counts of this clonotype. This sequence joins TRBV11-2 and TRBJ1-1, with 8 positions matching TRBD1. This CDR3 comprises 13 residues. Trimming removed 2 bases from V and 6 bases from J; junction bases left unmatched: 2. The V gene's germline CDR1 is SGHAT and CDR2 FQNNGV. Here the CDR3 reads CASSLIQGAEAFF. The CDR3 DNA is TGTGCCAGCAGCTTAATACAGGGGGCTGAAGCTTTCTTT.